This is a list of T cell receptor beta chains from one sample in a study of blood T cell repertoires in COVID-19. The assay was immunoSEQ multiplex PCR, and TCRdb's table has in-frame clones only and misses some. This table holds hundreds of thousands of clones, approximately 84% found once. Sample: peripheral blood. The receptors here all came from a woman in her thirties who had recovered from COVID-19. Both conserved end residues are part of each CDR3. D genes are given only for firm matches. Clone size, where shown, is once, few, many, or a class for clones that have expanded.

j_call | v_call | clone_size | d_call | cdr3_aa | cdr3_nt
TRBJ1-5 | TRBV27 | NA | TRBD1 | CASRTGGNQPQHF | TGTGCCAGCAGGACAGGGGGCAATCAGCCCCAGCATTTT
TRBJ2-2 | TRBV2 | NA | TRBD2 | CARGAERGGNTGELFF | TGTGCCCGCGGGGCAGAGCGGGGGGGAAACACCGGGGAGCTGTTTTTT
TRBJ2-7 | TRBV18 | NA | TRBD2 | CASSRDYPYEQYF | TGTGCCAGCTCACGGGACTACCCCTACGAGCAGTACTTC
TRBJ1-5 | TRBV19 | NA | NA | CASQDSFAMPQHF | TGTGCCAGCCAGGACAGTTTTGCGATGCCCCAGCATTTT
TRBJ2-2 | TRBV4-2 | NA | NA | CASSRQGGSANTGELFF | TGTGCCAGCAGCCGGCAAGGGGGTAGCGCGAACACCGGGGAGCTGTTTTTT
TRBJ2-3 | TRBV29-1 | NA | TRBD2 | CSSGGATDTQYF | TGCAGCTCCGGGGGGGCCACAGATACGCAGTATTTT
TRBJ2-4 | TRBV11-1 | NA | TRBD1 | CASSWTGGVGIQYF | TGTGCCAGCAGCTGGACAGGGGGGGTTGGCATTCAGTACTTC
TRBJ2-1 | TRBV6-2/TRBV6-3 | NA | NA | CASSSLDPGSYNEQFF | TGTGCCAGCAGTTCGTTAGACCCGGGCTCCTACAATGAGCAGTTCTTC
TRBJ2-7 | TRBV5-6 | NA | NA | CASSFYTYEQYF | TGTGCCAGCAGCTTTTATACCTACGAGCAGTACTTC
TRBJ1-3 | TRBV5-6 | NA | NA | CASSLRSLRGNTIYF | TGTGCCAGCAGCTTGAGGAGTCTACGGGGAAACACCATATATTTT
TRBJ2-1 | TRBV18 | once | NA | CASSPIAYNEQFF | TGTGCCAGCTCCCCCATAGCCTACAATGAGCAGTTCTTC
TRBJ1-1 | TRBV19 | NA | TRBD1 | CASSRTGRAFF | TGTGCCAGTAGTAGGACAGGACGAGCTTTCTTT
TRBJ1-5 | TRBV18 | NA | NA | CASSPDLGERPQHF | TGTGCCAGCTCACCCGACCTCGGGGAGCGTCCCCAGCATTTT
TRBJ2-3 | TRBV4-1 | NA | TRBD1 | CASSQQGQPSTDTQYF | TGCGCCAGCAGCCAACAGGGACAGCCGAGCACAGATACGCAGTATTTT
TRBJ2-5 | TRBV27 | once | NA | CASSSSSPRETQYF | TGTGCCAGCAGTAGTAGCTCCCCCCGGGAGACCCAGTACTTC
TRBJ2-7 | TRBV4-3 | NA | NA | CASSQDHSGSYEQYF | TGCGCCAGCAGCCAAGATCACTCCGGCTCCTACGAGCAGTACTTC
TRBJ1-2 | TRBV6-5 | NA | TRBD1 | CASSYLSGTVYGYTF | TGTGCCAGCAGTTACCTATCCGGGACAGTCTATGGCTACACCTTC
TRBJ2-6 | TRBV11-2 | NA | NA | CASSLDPSGANVLTF | TGTGCCAGCAGCTTAGATCCTTCTGGGGCCAACGTCCTGACTTTC
TRBJ2-3 | TRBV12-3/TRBV12-4 | NA | NA | CASSFGRTDTQYF | TGTGCCAGCAGTTTTGGGAGAACAGATACGCAGTATTTT
TRBJ1-2 | TRBV5-6 | once | TRBD1 | CASSGQDLGTYGYTF | TGTGCCAGCAGCGGACAGGATCTCGGGACTTATGGCTACACCTTC
TRBJ2-1 | TRBV4-2 | NA | NA | CASSQERFLEGHGEQFF | TGTGCCAGCAGCCAAGAACGCTTTTTGGAGGGCCACGGTGAGCAGTTCTTC
TRBJ1-3 | TRBV3-1/TRBV3-2 | once | NA | CASSQSRVSGNTIYF | TGTGCCAGCAGCCAATCGAGGGTTTCTGGAAACACCATATATTTT
TRBJ1-3 | TRBV7-9 | NA | NA | CASSLTGLSGNTIYF | TGTGCCAGCAGCCTAACAGGGCTCTCTGGAAACACCATATATTTT
TRBJ1-4 | TRBV2 | NA | NA | CASSEPEQDGEKLFF | TGTGCCAGCAGTGAACCGGAACAGGACGGTGAAAAACTGTTTTTT
TRBJ2-1 | TRBV7-2 | once | TRBD1 | CASSPQTGDNEQFF | TGTGCCAGCAGCCCTCAAACAGGGGACAATGAGCAGTTCTTC
TRBJ2-7 | TRBV6-6 | NA | NA | CASSYGASSYEQYF | TGTGCCAGCAGTTACGGGGCTAGCTCCTACGAGCAGTACTTC
TRBJ2-1 | TRBV19 | few | NA | CASSVEDQAYNEQFF | TGTGCCAGTAGCGTGGAGGACCAAGCCTACAATGAGCAGTTCTTC
TRBJ1-4 | TRBV5-1 | NA | NA | CASSADQGHEKLFF | TGCGCCAGCAGCGCGGACCAGGGGCACGAAAAACTGTTTTTT
TRBJ2-7 | TRBV28 | NA | TRBD1 | CASSLSGSGGEQYF | TGTGCCAGCAGTTTATCAGGCTCAGGGGGCGAGCAGTACTTC
TRBJ1-1 | TRBV19 | NA | NA | CASSPRVGNTEAFF | TGTGCCAGTAGTCCGCGGGTTGGGAACACTGAAGCTTTCTTT
TRBJ1-2 | TRBV21-1 | NA | NA | CASSKVRLSGYTF | TGTGCCAGCAGCAAAGTGAGGTTAAGCGGCTACACCTTC
TRBJ2-7 | TRBV5-5 | NA | TRBD1 | CASITTDRGLYEQYF | TGTGCCAGCATCACGACGGACAGGGGCCTCTACGAGCAGTACTTC
TRBJ2-7 | TRBV5-6 | NA | NA | CASSFIGASAAYEQYF | TGTGCCAGCAGCTTTATTGGGGCTAGCGCAGCCTACGAGCAGTACTTC
TRBJ2-7 | TRBV30 | NA | TRBD1 | CAWSVRGQGLYEQYF | TGTGCCTGGAGTGTCCGGGGACAGGGTCTTTACGAGCAGTACTTC
TRBJ2-7 | TRBV4-2 | NA | NA | CASSHQLGGPYEQYF | TGTGCCAGCAGCCATCAACTAGGAGGCCCCTACGAGCAGTACTTC
TRBJ1-5 | TRBV28 | NA | NA | CASRTTGNQPQHF | TGTGCCAGCAGGACCACAGGGAATCAGCCCCAGCATTTT
TRBJ2-7 | TRBV30 | few | TRBD2 | CAWGGASGFYEQYF | TGTGCCTGGGGAGGGGCTAGCGGCTTCTACGAGCAGTACTTC
TRBJ2-7 | TRBV5-6 | NA | NA | CASSERQLTPYEQYF | TGTGCCAGCAGCGAAAGACAGCTCACCCCCTACGAGCAGTACTTC
TRBJ1-3 | TRBV2 | NA | NA | CASSPLGNTIYF | TGTGCCAGCAGTCCCCTCGGAAACACCATATATTTT
TRBJ2-5 | TRBV3-1/TRBV3-2 | once | NA | CASSQDRQALRAQYF | TGTGCCAGCAGCCAAGATAGGCAGGCCTTGAGGGCCCAGTACTTC
TRBJ1-3 | TRBV7-2 | NA | NA | CASSPRGPSSGNTIYF | TGTGCCAGCAGCCCGCGTGGGCCATCCTCTGGAAACACCATATATTTT
TRBJ2-7 | TRBV27 | NA | TRBD2 | CASIPTRLAGEQYF | TGTGCCAGCATTCCGACTAGACTAGCGGGCGAGCAGTACTTC
TRBJ2-1 | TRBV9 | NA | TRBD1 | CASSASQNRDRAYNEQFF | TGTGCCAGCAGCGCTTCCCAGAACCGGGACAGAGCCTACAATGAGCAGTTCTTC
TRBJ2-1 | TRBV7-2 | NA | TRBD2 | CASNRLAGYSYNEQFF | TGTGCCAGCAACAGACTAGCGGGATACTCCTACAATGAGCAGTTCTTC
TRBJ2-3 | TRBV24-1 | once | NA | CATSARERTDTQYF | TGTGCCACCAGTGCCCGGGAAAGAACAGATACGCAGTATTTT
TRBJ2-4 | TRBV6-2/TRBV6-3 | NA | NA | CASSYMGAQNIQYF | TGTGCCAGCAGTTACATGGGGGCGCAAAACATTCAGTACTTC
TRBJ1-2 | TRBV19 | few | NA | CASSRTDYGYTF | TGTGCCAGTAGTCGGACTGATTATGGCTACACCTTC
TRBJ1-3 | TRBV6-1 | many | NA | CASSEGAGHGNTIYF | TGTGCCAGCAGTGAAGGGGCAGGTCATGGAAACACCATATATTTT
TRBJ1-2 | TRBV11-2 | NA | TRBD1 | CASSPETGWGGGYTF | TGTGCCAGCAGCCCAGAGACAGGGTGGGGTGGAGGCTACACCTTC
TRBJ1-2 | TRBV6-5 | NA | TRBD1 | CASSSGTGFSRGYTF | TGTGCCAGCAGTTCAGGGACAGGGTTCTCGCGGGGCTACACCTTC
TRBJ2-7 | TRBV14 | NA | NA | CASSQERGYHEQYF | TGTGCCAGCAGCCAAGAACGGGGTTACCACGAGCAGTACTTC
TRBJ2-5 | TRBV7-3 | NA | NA | CASSLGPDQETQYF | TGTGCCAGCAGCCTGGGGCCTGACCAAGAGACCCAGTACTTC
TRBJ2-2 | TRBV4-1 | NA | TRBD2 | CASSQDRVRGGIITNTGELFF | TGCGCCAGCAGCCAAGATCGAGTACGGGGAGGGATTATAACGAACACCGGGGAGCTGTTTTTT
TRBJ1-2 | TRBV10-3 | NA | TRBD1 | CAIRGQGFDYGYTF | TGTGCCATCAGGGGACAGGGGTTCGACTATGGCTACACCTTC
TRBJ2-1 | TRBV3-1/TRBV3-2 | NA | NA | CASGEWAEQFF | TGTGCCAGCGGGGAGTGGGCGGAGCAGTTCTTC
TRBJ1-2 | TRBV19 | NA | NA | CASSDWTGKSYYGYTF | TGTGCCAGTAGCGACTGGACGGGAAAGTCCTACTATGGCTACACCTTC
TRBJ1-1 | TRBV5-1 | NA | TRBD1 | CASSYGDRGWTEAFF | TGCGCCAGCAGCTATGGGGACAGGGGCTGGACTGAAGCTTTCTTT
TRBJ2-5 | TRBV27 | NA | TRBD1 | CASSSGQGPTFSEETQYF | TGTGCCAGCAGTAGCGGACAGGGACCGACCTTCTCTGAAGAGACCCAGTACTTC
TRBJ2-3 | TRBV2 | NA | TRBD1 | CASSVGQGGDTQYF | TGTGCCAGCAGTGTGGGACAGGGGGGGGATACGCAGTATTTT